This entry features one TCR beta chain sequence. This clonotype was detected a few times. Its antigen is currently not known. There are no base qualities to consult, and no much larger clone falls within one base. Data came from an Illumina HiSeq 1500. TCRdb cleaned the public reads at Q25 with fastp, built clones with MiXCR and kept in-frame beta chains. Identical CDR3 protein sequences are pooled into one entry, listed with their most common genes and DNA. Counted in this sample were more than 300,000 distinct CDR3 sequences; about 32% of them appeared once. The ten top clones hold roughly 13% of the sample. This entry belongs to a study of T cell repertoires in cytomegalovirus infection (dated by TCRdb to between 2018 and 2020). In the study overall: The peptide stimulations were aimed at well-studied HLA-B-restricted epitopes as well as recently identified HLA-C-restricted CMV epitopes, whose presentation resists viral immunomodulation. Donor HLA type was relevant to the analysis, as public TCR beta signatures indicated carriage of CMV infection together with the matching HLA type.

V loses 5 bases of germline sequence and J loses 1 base, and the interval between the two ends is 12 bases. Its CDR3 holds 13 amino acids, cysteine through phenylalanine. The kept DNA is CDR3 alone, 39 bases in frame from the first base. CDR1 and CDR2, per the germline V gene (reference sequence), are DFQATT and SNEGSKA. What the study reported, not specific to this receptor: The ex vivo response was dominated by HLA-C-restricted CMV-specific TCR beta clonotypes, which also provided the single most frequent clonotype in two of eight donors. In both this cohort and an independent 352-donor cohort, the cumulative frequency of public TCR beta family members distinguished carriers of CMV infection plus the relevant HLA type.

The treatment or condition label here, explained by the study, means: in vitro stimulation with specific CMV peptide epitopes to enrich CMV-specific T cells. The receptor was isolated from a human donor in good health (CMV status not recorded). Some clones in this sample may be carry-over from other donors' samples. The rearrangement joined TRBV20-1 to TRBJ2-7; TRBD1 is possibly the D segment (5 matching bases). The specimen comprised cultured PBMCs, sampled from culture after CMV antigen stimulation. The nucleotide sequence is given as TGCAGTGCTCCGGACACCCGGTCCTACGAGCAGTACTTC. It codes for CSAPDTRSYEQYF.